The TCR beta chain described here comes from a study of blood T cell repertoires in COVID-19. In the study overall: Acute and convalescent COVID-19 specimens originated in the United States, Italy and Spain.

Original processing methods: How many nucleated cells were present was estimated from reference gene primer amplification. Libraries were prepared by immunoSEQ multiplex PCR; TCRdb keeps only in-frame clonotypes and omits some of them. That table is the source of V, J and clone size, and D and trimming were worked out from the DNA. The sample yields hundreds of thousands of clones, 80% to 90% seen once. Seattle researchers signed up patients amid active infection and tracked them longitudinally. This receptor was taken from a man between 18 and 29 years old with COVID-19, enrolled during active disease. The sample comprised peripheral blood.

The CDR3 loop is CASSQERSRSSYNEQFF. CDR3 sequence (DNA): TGTGCCAGCAGCCAAGAAAGATCACGGAGCTCCTACAATGAGCAGTTCTTC. The chain is built from TRBV3-1 (or the pseudogene TRBV3-2) and TRBJ2-1, with no clear D. Trimming removed 0 bases from V and 0 bases from J, with 12 bases in between. CDR1 and CDR2 (germline): LGHDT, YNNKEL (reference sequence). This CDR3 contains 17 residues.